Detailed here is one T cell receptor beta chain. Its antigen is not known. This entry comes from a study of vaccination and CD4 T cells after COVID-19. Background on the study: A median of around 70 days (range 14 to 241) separated dose two from the taking of post-vaccine samples. Overlapping SARS-CoV-2, HCoV-NL63, HCoV-OC43 and HCoV-229E spike peptides were used to stimulate cells. Findings of the study overall: Spike mono-reactivity marked 304 of 307 vaccine-specific clones in convalescent patients.

Treatment in this sample: approximately nine-day PBMC culture with coronavirus spike peptide pools or control peptides (ViraFEST assay). V was pared by 4 bases and J by 4 bases, with 28 bases between. CDR3 length: 19 residues. The germline V gene has CDR1 SGHTA and CDR2 FQGNSA. Sequenced with the Oncomine TCR Beta short-read assay was DNA taken from cultured CD4+ T cells. Genomic DNA from cultured CD4+ T cells was extracted. TCRdb reprocessed the PCR reads via MiXCR and lists one record per CDR3 protein. The profile covers about 14,000 distinct CDR3 sequences, with roughly 62% appearing a single time and roughly 7.3% taken by the ten largest.

This sequence was found in a human donor who had recovered from COVID-19. The material sequenced was CD4+ T cells from blood, cultured in vitro. The chain carries TRBV7-2 and TRBJ1-2; weak D call: TRBD1 (5 bases). CDR3 region: CASSSRSYPGRRFFYGYTF. In DNA, the CDR3 is TGTGCCAGCAGCTCCAGGTCCTATCCGGGACGCCGTTTCTTCTATGGCTACACCTTC.